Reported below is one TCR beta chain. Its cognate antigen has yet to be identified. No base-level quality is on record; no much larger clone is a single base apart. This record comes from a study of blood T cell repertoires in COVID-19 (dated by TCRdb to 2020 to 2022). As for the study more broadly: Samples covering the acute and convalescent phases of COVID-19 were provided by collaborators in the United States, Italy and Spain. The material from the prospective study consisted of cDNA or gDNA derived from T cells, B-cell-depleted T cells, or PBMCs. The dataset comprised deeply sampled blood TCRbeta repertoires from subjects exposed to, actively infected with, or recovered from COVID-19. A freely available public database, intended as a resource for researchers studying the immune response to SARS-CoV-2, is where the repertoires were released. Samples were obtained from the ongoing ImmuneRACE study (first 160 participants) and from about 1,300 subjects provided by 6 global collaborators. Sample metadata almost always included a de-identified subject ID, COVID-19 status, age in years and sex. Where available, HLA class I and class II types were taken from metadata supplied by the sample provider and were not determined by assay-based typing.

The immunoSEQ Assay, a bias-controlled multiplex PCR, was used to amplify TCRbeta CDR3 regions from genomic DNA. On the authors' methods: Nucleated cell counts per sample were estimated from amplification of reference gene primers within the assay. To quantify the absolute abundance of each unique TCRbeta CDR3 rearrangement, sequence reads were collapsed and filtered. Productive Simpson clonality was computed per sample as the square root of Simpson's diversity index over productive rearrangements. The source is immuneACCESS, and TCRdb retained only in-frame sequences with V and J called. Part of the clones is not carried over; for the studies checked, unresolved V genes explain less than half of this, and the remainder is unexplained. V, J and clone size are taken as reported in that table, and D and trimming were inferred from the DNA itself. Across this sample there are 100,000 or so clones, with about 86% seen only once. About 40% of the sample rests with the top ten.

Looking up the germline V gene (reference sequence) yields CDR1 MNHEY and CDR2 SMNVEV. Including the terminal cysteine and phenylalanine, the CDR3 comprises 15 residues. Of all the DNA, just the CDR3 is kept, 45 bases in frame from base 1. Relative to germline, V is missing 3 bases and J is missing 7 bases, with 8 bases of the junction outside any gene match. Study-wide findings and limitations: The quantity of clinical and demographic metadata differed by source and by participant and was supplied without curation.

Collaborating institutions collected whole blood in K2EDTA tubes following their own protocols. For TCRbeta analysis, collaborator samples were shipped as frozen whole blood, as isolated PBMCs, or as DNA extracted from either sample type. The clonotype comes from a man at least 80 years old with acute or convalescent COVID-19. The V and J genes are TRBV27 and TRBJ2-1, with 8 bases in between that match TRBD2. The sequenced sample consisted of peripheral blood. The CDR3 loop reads CASSLITGGQNEQFF. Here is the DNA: TGTGCCAGCAGTTTGATAACGGGAGGGCAAAATGAGCAGTTCTTC.